This entry is about one T cell receptor (beta chain). Its specificity is not known. PBMCs were density-gradient isolated from approximately 10 ml fresh blood. These data originate in a study of Graves' ophthalmopathy and Graves' hyperthyroidism. Amplification of TCR beta CDR3 regions used RNA transcripts. HTBI-primed RT-PCR formed the first round, and a multiplex PCR formed the second. TCRdb passed the multiplex PCR reads through MiXCR, listing each CDR3 protein once. The sample includes a few hundred thousand distinct CDR3 sequences, 15% to 19% seen only once; the top ten take around 7%. This CDR3 spans 15 amino acids. CDR1 MNHNS and CDR2 SASEGT come from the germline V gene. Trimming cost V 2 bases and J 0 bases, with 11 bases left between them. Whole-study findings and limits: Blood also harbored most expanded thyroid clonotypes above 0.001 frequency.

This TCR derives from a woman aged 18-30 years with stable Graves' hyperthyroidism. What was sequenced was peripheral blood. The J gene is TRBJ2-7, the V gene TRBV6-1; possibly TRBD2 for D (6 bases). The CDR3 here is CASSESLGGSYEQYF. The CDR3 DNA reads as TGTGCCAGCAGTGAAAGCCTGGGGGGCTCCTACGAGCAGTACTTC.